The rows below give T cell receptor beta chains drawn from one sample of a study of identical twins. One entry per CDR3 protein results from TCRdb running MiXCR on the 5' RACE reads. The table has roughly 480,000 distinct CDR3 sequences, roughly 24% seen once. This sample also appeared in a second study, on T cells expressing NK-cell markers.

Sequencing was done on a sample of CD4+ T cells sorted from blood. Receptors originate from a woman between 18 and 29 years old in good health. Both conserved end residues are part of each CDR3. Each record gives: V gene, J gene, D gene, clone size, CDR3 DNA, CDR3 protein. A D gene is named only where the DNA matches it firmly. A clone size is listed for some rows: how often the clone was seen (once, few, many), or a class if it is expanded.

>TRBV4-2|TRBJ2-3|NA|few
TGTGCCAGCAGCCAAGATGTTGGACAGTCGAGGACAGATACGCAGTATTTT
CASSQDVGQSRTDTQYF
>TRBV6-2/TRBV6-3|TRBJ2-3|TRBD1|NA
TGTGCCAGCAGTCCCTTCGACAGGGAAGTTACGCAGTATTTT
CASSPFDREVTQYF
>TRBV20-1|TRBJ2-3|NA|few
TGCAGTGCTAGTGGGGGGACAGGCACAGATACGCAGTATTTT
CSASGGTGTDTQYF
>TRBV6-2/TRBV6-3|TRBJ2-5|NA|NA
TGTGCCAGCACCCCCTCGGGGGAGACCCAGTACTTC
CASTPSGETQYF
>TRBV11-2|TRBJ2-3|TRBD2|few
TGTGCCAGCAGCTTTAACCTAGCGGGCTTCACAGATACGCAGTATTTT
CASSFNLAGFTDTQYF
>TRBV5-1|TRBJ2-5|NA|NA
TGCGCCAGCAGCGCACAAGGCTGGGGCCAAGAGACCCAGTACTTC
CASSAQGWGQETQYF
>TRBV18|TRBJ2-7|TRBD2|few
TGTGCCAGCTCACCTCCGGGACTAGGGGCTTCCGAGCAGTACTTC
CASSPPGLGASEQYF
>TRBV7-8|TRBJ2-1|TRBD1|few
TGTGCCAGCAGCTTAGGAACAGGGGGAGAGCAGTTCTTC
CASSLGTGGEQFF
>TRBV11-2|TRBJ2-1|NA|many
TGCGCCAGCAGCTTCGGCTCGTCCTACAATGAGCAGTTCTTC
CASSFGSSYNEQFF
>TRBV3-1|TRBJ2-5|NA|NA
TGTGCCAGCAGCCAAGAAAAAGGGCGGGAGACCCAGTACTTC
CASSQEKGRETQYF
>TRBV5-1|TRBJ1-1|NA|NA
TGCGCCAGCAGCTTGGTCCCAGGGGAGGGGACTGAAGCTTTCTTT
CASSLVPGEGTEAFF
>TRBV3-1|TRBJ2-3|TRBD1|NA
TGTGCCAGCAGCCACCGGACAGGAGGAGATACGCAGTATTTT
CASSHRTGGDTQYF
>TRBV20-1|TRBJ1-2|NA|few
TGCAGTGCTAGAGAGGCCCGGACGCTTTATGGCTACACCTTC
CSAREARTLYGYTF
>TRBV3-1|TRBJ2-3|TRBD2|NA
TGTGCCAGCATGACTAGCGGGAGCTCCACAGATACGCAGTATTTT
CASMTSGSSTDTQYF
>TRBV20-1|TRBJ2-3|NA|NA
TGCAGTGCCAGGGGCGGGGATGTGACGACGCAGTATTTT
CSARGGDVTTQYF
>TRBV12-3/TRBV12-4|TRBJ1-1|NA|NA
TGTGCCAGCACCCTAGCCGGACGGAACACTGAAGCTTTCTTT
CASTLAGRNTEAFF
>TRBV7-2|TRBJ1-5|NA|many
TGTGCCAGCAGCCCTCATCATTATCAGCCCCAGCATTTT
CASSPHHYQPQHF
>TRBV12-3/TRBV12-4|TRBJ1-4|NA|few
TGTGCCAGCAGTTTATCTGGGACTAATGAAAAACTGTTTTTT
CASSLSGTNEKLFF
>TRBV7-9|TRBJ2-5|NA|few
TGTGCCAGCAGCTACACGGGGGCCCAAGAGACCCAGTACTTC
CASSYTGAQETQYF
>TRBV29-1|TRBJ1-2|NA|NA
TGCAGCGTTGAGAGCGGAGCCTATGGCTACACCTTC
CSVESGAYGYTF
>TRBV20-1|TRBJ2-3|TRBD2|few
TGCAGTGCTAGAGTCTCCGCGGGAGGGCCCCCAGATACGCAGTATTTT
CSARVSAGGPPDTQYF
>TRBV20-1|TRBJ2-5|NA|few
TGCAGTGTCTCGCGGACCGGCCAAGAGACCCAGTACTTC
CSVSRTGQETQYF
>TRBV5-1|TRBJ1-1|NA|many
TGCGCCAGCAGCTTGGTTGGACACACCGACACTGAAGCTTTCTTT
CASSLVGHTDTEAFF
>TRBV12-3/TRBV12-4|TRBJ1-1|NA|NA
TGTGCCAGCAGTTTTTTCGTGGTTTTAGGGACTGAAGCTTTCTTT
CASSFFVVLGTEAFF
>TRBV25-1|TRBJ2-7|TRBD1|few
TGTGCCAGCGCCGGGACAGGGGGTGGAGAGCAGTACTTC
CASAGTGGGEQYF
>TRBV6-1|TRBJ2-7|TRBD1|NA
TGTGCCAGCAGTGAGCAGGGGGCATCCTCTGGCGAGCAGTACTTC
CASSEQGASSGEQYF
>TRBV27|TRBJ2-3|NA|many
TGTGCCAGCAGTTTACGGCAGACAGATACGCAGTATTTT
CASSLRQTDTQYF
>TRBV18|TRBJ2-7|NA|NA
TGTGCCAGCTCACCTAACAGGGATGGCGAGCAGTACTTC
CASSPNRDGEQYF
>TRBV7-2|TRBJ1-2|NA|few
TGTGCCAGCAGACTGGCAGGGAGATATGGCTACACCTTC
CASRLAGRYGYTF
>TRBV6-1|TRBJ2-7|TRBD2|few
TGTGCCACCCGATGGGACGGGGGGGTTTCCTACGAGCAGTACTTC
CATRWDGGVSYEQYF
>TRBV10-3|TRBJ1-5|NA|NA
TGTGCCATCAAGAAGGAACAAGGAGATCAGCCCCAGCATTTT
CAIKKEQGDQPQHF
>TRBV20-1|TRBJ2-7|NA|once
TGCAGTGCTAGTTCAGGAGGCGCCTACGAGCAGTACTTC
CSASSGGAYEQYF
>TRBV4-3|TRBJ1-2|NA|few
TGCGCCAGCAGCCAAGCAACTACGGGGGAGACATATGGCTACACCTTC
CASSQATTGETYGYTF
>TRBV20-1|TRBJ2-4|NA|NA
TGCAATGCTAACCCCTTAGCCAAAAACATTCAGTACTTC
CNANPLAKNIQYF
>TRBV20-1|TRBJ2-1|NA|few
TGCAGTGCTAGGGGGACACCAACTCGGCCGCAGTTCTTC
CSARGTPTRPQFF
>TRBV18|TRBJ1-1|NA|few
TGTGCCAGCTCACCAAACAGGGAAGTGAACACTGAAGCTTTCTTT
CASSPNREVNTEAFF
>TRBV2|TRBJ2-7|TRBD2|NA
TGTGCCAGCATGGGACTAGCGGGGAGGGAGCCCGAGCAGTACTTC
CASMGLAGREPEQYF
>TRBV12-3/TRBV12-4|TRBJ2-7|TRBD1|NA
TGTGCCAGCAGACCAGGGGGAATTCCTAGCGAGCAGTACTTC
CASRPGGIPSEQYF
>TRBV6-2/TRBV6-3|TRBJ2-1|TRBD2|many
TGTGCCAGCAGTTTCACCGAGGCGGGAGACTTCTCCTACAATGAGCAGTTCTTC
CASSFTEAGDFSYNEQFF
>TRBV4-3|TRBJ2-1|NA|few
TGCGCCAGCAGCCAAGATTGGCGTCGGCAGGGAGTATACAATGAGCAGTTCTTC
CASSQDWRRQGVYNEQFF
>TRBV6-5|TRBJ1-1|NA|few
TGTGCCAGCAGTTACCCGGGTCAGAAGGGATCTTTCTTT
CASSYPGQKGSFF